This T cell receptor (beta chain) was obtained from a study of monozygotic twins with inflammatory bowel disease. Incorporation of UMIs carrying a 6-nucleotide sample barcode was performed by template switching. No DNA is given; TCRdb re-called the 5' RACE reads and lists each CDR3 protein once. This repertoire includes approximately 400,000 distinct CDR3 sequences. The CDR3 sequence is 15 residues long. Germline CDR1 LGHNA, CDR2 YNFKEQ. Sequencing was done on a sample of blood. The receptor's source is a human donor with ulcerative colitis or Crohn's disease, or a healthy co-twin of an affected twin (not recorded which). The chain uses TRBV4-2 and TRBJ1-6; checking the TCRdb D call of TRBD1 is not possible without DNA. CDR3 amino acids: CASSLTEQGDSPLHF.